A single sample is the source of the 25 T cell receptor beta chains below, sequenced in a study of blood T cells in healthy people across ages. Primed by a sample-barcoded 5' primer and a J-beta primer mix, a second PCR proceeded for about 7 to 11 cycles. TCRdb reprocessed the 5' RACE reads via MiXCR and lists one record per CDR3 protein. There are nearly 1 million distinct CDR3 sequences in the sample; about 53% occur only once, and about a fifth lies in the top ten. Sequencing was performed on blood. These TCRs come from a woman aged 55-70 years in good health.

The rearrangement joins TRBV7-9 to TRBJ2-7; D might be TRBD1 (5 bases). The CDR3 runs 13 residues. V shed 5 bases and J shed 7 bases, with 15 bases lying between them. Germline assignment: CDR1 SEHNR and CDR2 FQNEAQ (reference sequence). CDR3 residues: CASSPPTGNEQYF. As DNA, the CDR3 is TGTGCCAGCAGCCCCCCCACAGGAAATGAGCAGTACTTC.

The V call is TRBV10-3, the J call TRBJ2-1; unclear D gene. Per the germline V gene, CDR1 is ENHRY and CDR2 is SYGVKD. V lost 8 bases to trimming and J lost 0 bases, with 5 bases between them. The CDR3 has 12 residues. Written as DNA, the CDR3 is TGTGCCATCGGCGGCTCCTACAATGAGCAGTTCTTC. Amino acid sequence: CAIGGSYNEQFF.

The genes are TRBV12-3 or TRBV12-4 and TRBJ2-2; 7 bases map to TRBD1. The V gene end was trimmed by 6 bases and the J gene end by 4 bases; junction bases not matched to a gene: 17. The CDR3 covers 18 residues. The CDR3 loop is CASSLRDRSPETTGELFF. CDR3 DNA sequence: TGTGCCAGCAGCCTCCGGGACAGAAGCCCAGAAACCACCGGGGAGCTGTTTTTT.

On this clonotype itself: One end of the junction fails to match germline, which may point to a read error. The DNA of the CDR3 is TGTGCAAGCAGCCTTAACAGGGGTGGGTTGGGCAACACTGAAGCTTTCTTT. Residues: CASSLNRGGLGNTEAFF. The chain carries TRBV2 and TRBJ1-1, with 7 nucleotides matching TRBD1. The CDR3 runs to 17 residues. The germline V gene has CDR1 SNHLY and CDR2 FYNNEI. Full variable domain (rest looked up from reference TRBV2 and TRBJ1-1): EPEVTQTPSHQVTQMGQEVILRCVPISNHLYFYWYRQILGQKVEFLVSFYNNEISEKSEIFDDQFSVERPDGSNFTLKIRSTKLEDSAMYFCASSLNRGGLGNTEAFFGQGTRLTVV.

This clonotype was found a few times. V is TRBV7-2 and J is TRBJ2-7, with TRBD2 identical over 9 bases. The junction had 5 bases not matched to a gene; V was cut back by 2 bases and J by 3 bases. Germline assignment: CDR1 SGHTA and CDR2 FQGNSA. The CDR3 is 15 residues long. Here the CDR3 DNA reads TGTGCCAGCAGCTTATCACTAGCGGGTGACTACGAGCAGTACTTC. This gives the protein CASSLSLAGDYEQYF.

This clonotype was detected only a few times. The chain joins TRBV6-5 to TRBJ2-5; 9 bases line up with TRBD2. Germline values: CDR1 MNHEY, CDR2 SVGAGI. Trimming removed 2 bases from V and 1 base from J; junction bases left unmatched: 2. This CDR3 is built from 15 residues. CDR3 nucleotide sequence: TGTGCCAGCAGTTACGAAGCGGGGGGCCAAGAGACCCAGTACTTC. Translating gives CASSYEAGGQETQYF.

V and J are TRBV20-1 and TRBJ2-7, with TRBD2 identical over 10 bases. V was clipped by 7 bases and J by 2 bases; unmatched bases: 5. This CDR3 region has 13 residues. Germline V CDR1 and CDR2: DFQATT, SNEGSKA (reference sequence). The CDR3 DNA is TGCAGTGGCCAAACTAGCGGGACCTACGAGCAGTACTTC. Residues: CSGQTSGTYEQYF.

The chain couples TRBV25-1 to TRBJ1-4; D is perhaps TRBD1 (6 bases). The V and J ends lost 3 bases and 6 bases respectively, with 29 bases between them. CDR3 length: 20 amino acids. Germline V gene lookup returns CDR1 MGHDK and CDR2 SYGVNS. The CDR3 DNA reads TGTGCCAGCAGTGAGCACGGAGCAGAGTGGGGGGACACTACGGATGAAAAACTGTTTTTT. It encodes CASSEHGAEWGDTTDEKLFF.

This CDR3 is CASSEAGGLTYEQYF. For the CDR3, the DNA is TGTGCCAGCAGCGAAGCGGGAGGGCTCACCTACGAGCAGTACTTC. The genes are TRBV4-2 and TRBJ2-7; 10 nucleotides align to TRBD2. This CDR3 is 15 amino acids long. The germline V gene has CDR1 LGHNA and CDR2 YNFKEQ. Trimming removed 5 bases from V and 2 bases from J; junction bases left unmatched: 6.

This sequence joins TRBV6-2 or TRBV6-3 and TRBJ2-1; 7 nucleotides agree with TRBD2. The germline V gene has CDR1 MNHEY and CDR2 SVGEGT. The ends lost 6 bases at V and 7 bases at J; junction bases unmatched: 12. CDR3 length equals 15 residues. The CDR3 DNA reads as TGTGCCAGCAGGCCTTCGCGGGAGAAATTGAATGAGCAGTTCTTC. Its translation is CASRPSREKLNEQFF.

This clonotype turned up a few times. The rearrangement joins TRBV7-9 to TRBJ2-3; 13 nucleotides line up with TRBD2. V lost 7 bases, J lost 2 bases, and 12 bases stayed unmatched. The CDR3 contains 18 residues. Germline V lookup: CDR1 SEHNR, CDR2 FQNEAQ (reference sequence). The CDR3 DNA sequence: TGTGCCAGCACACCTGGGACTAGCGGGACTCCCCACACAGATACGCAGTATTTT. Amino acid sequence: CASTPGTSGTPHTDTQYF. Variable domain in full (rest from reference TRBV7-9 and TRBJ2-3): DTGVSQNPRHKITKRGQNVTFRCDPISEHNRLYWYRQTLGQGPEFLTYFQNEAQLEKSRLLSDRFSAERPKGSFSTLEIQRTEQGDSAMYLCASTPGTSGTPHTDTQYFGPGTRLTVL.

This chain joins TRBV9 and TRBJ2-5; 11 nucleotides match TRBD2. Germline CDR1 reads SGDLS; CDR2 reads YYNGEE. This CDR3 has 17 residues. V shed 0 bases and J 2 bases; nucleotides not matched to a gene: 6. CDR3 in amino acids: CASSVAPGLAEQETQYF. CDR3 sequence (DNA): TGTGCCAGCAGCGTAGCGCCGGGACTAGCGGAGCAAGAGACCCAGTACTTC.

This clonotype was seen a few times. This sequence joins TRBV12-3 or TRBV12-4 and TRBJ1-2; the D gene is possibly TRBD1 (6 bases). Trimming removed 5 bases at V and 0 bases at J, with 10 bases between. The CDR3 consists of 14 residues. The CDR3 region has the DNA TGTGCCAGCAGTCCTCAGGGGACTAACTATGGCTACACCTTC. This translates into CASSPQGTNYGYTF.

The chain combines TRBV12-3 or TRBV12-4 with TRBJ2-4; possible D gene TRBD2, 5 bases. The DNA end lines up better with TRBJ2-7; the J call may be wrong. The CDR3 loop spans 13 amino acids. The CDR3 sequence: CASSIRSGSEQYF. The DNA for the CDR3 is TGTGCCAGCAGTATTAGGTCGGGGAGCGAGCAGTACTTC.

This chain connects TRBV3-1 to TRBJ2-3; D may be TRBD2 (6 bases). The CDR3 is 17 amino acids. V was clipped by 1 base and J by 2 bases, with 16 bases between them. Per the germline V gene, CDR1 is LGHDT and CDR2 is YNNKEL (reference sequence). The CDR3 protein is CASSQVRWDSPTDTQYF. Written as DNA, the CDR3 is TGTGCCAGCAGCCAAGTACGGTGGGACTCCCCCACAGATACGCAGTATTTT.

This clonotype was recorded once. The chain joins TRBV12-3 or TRBV12-4 to TRBJ2-3; D is perhaps TRBD2 (5 bases). This CDR3 has 14 amino acids. V gave up 6 bases and J gave up 2 bases, with 12 bases separating them. The CDR3: CASRGLSHTDTQYF. The CDR3 DNA reads TGTGCCAGCAGAGGACTGAGCCACACAGATACGCAGTATTTT.

The chain combines TRBV14 with TRBJ2-7, with D unclear. Trimming took 5 bases from V and 3 from J, leaving 17 bases between them. The CDR3 runs 15 residues. CDR1 SGHDN and CDR2 FVKESK come from the germline V gene. CDR3 in DNA: TGTGCCAGCAGCTCCGGCGTGGCCGGGTTCTACGAGCAGTACTTC. It yields the protein CASSSGVAGFYEQYF.

The chain recombines TRBV10-3 with TRBJ2-1; 8 nucleotides match TRBD2. The DNA matches TRBJ2-7 better at its end, which makes the J call doubtful. CDR1 and CDR2 from the germline V gene are ENHRY and SYGVKD. This CDR3 region has 17 residues. The CDR3 DNA reads TGTGCCATCAGTGAGTCGAAGTCGGGAGGGACATACAATGAGCAGTACTTC. This translates into CAISESKSGGTYNEQYF.

This chain links TRBV15 with TRBJ2-1; TRBD2 matches at 10 bases. Germline V gene data show CDR1 as LNHNV and CDR2 as YYDKDF (reference sequence). V trimming: 0 bases; J trimming: 2 bases; junction bases outside the gene matches: 4. The CDR3 extends over 17 amino acids. Here the CDR3 reads CATSREAGGGTYNEQFF. CDR3 coding DNA: TGTGCCACCAGCAGAGAAGCGGGAGGGGGTACCTACAATGAGCAGTTCTTC.

The chain employs TRBV10-3 and TRBJ1-5, with D unresolved. The germline V gene encodes CDR1 ENHRY and CDR2 SYGVKD. Trimming shortened V by 3 bases and J by 6 bases, and 12 bases separated the two germline ends. The CDR3 length is 14 residues. CDR3 nucleotide sequence: TGTGCCATCAGTGATGGGTCGGGTGGTCAGCCCCAGCATTTT. This codes for CAISDGSGGQPQHF.

The chain uses TRBV5-5 and TRBJ1-2; 7 nucleotides agree with TRBD1. Germline assignment: CDR1 SGHKS and CDR2 YYEKEE (reference sequence). This CDR3 has 14 residues. The V and J ends lost 6 bases and 3 bases, in that order; junction bases with no gene match: 8. The CDR3 coding sequence is TGTGCCAGCACCTTCGACAGGGTCCACTATGGCTACACCTTC. Its translation is CASTFDRVHYGYTF.

This sequence joins TRBV4-2 and TRBJ2-3; D gene ambiguous. The ends were cut back, 0 bases at V and 5 bases at J, with 12 bases in the middle. The CDR3 consists of 15 residues. CDR1 and CDR2 from the germline V gene are LGHNA and YNFKEQ. CDR3: CASSQDQNSKDTQYF. In DNA, the CDR3 is TGTGCCAGCAGCCAAGATCAAAACAGTAAAGATACGCAGTATTTT.

The V gene is TRBV3-1, the J gene TRBJ1-4; 7 nucleotides match TRBD1. The CDR3 covers 17 residues. Trimming cost V 8 bases and J 0 bases; bases outside gene matches: 12. Germline CDR1 and CDR2: LGHDT and YNNKEL (reference sequence). The CDR3 region is CASERQGIGATNEKLFF. The CDR3 DNA sequence: TGTGCCAGCGAAAGACAGGGCATCGGGGCAACTAATGAAAAACTGTTTTTT.

This clonotype was counted only a few times. The chain has TRBV20-1 and TRBJ2-4; D is ambiguous. The DNA end is a closer match to TRBJ2-7, so the J assignment may be wrong. CDR1 is DFQATT, CDR2 SNEGSKA, per germline (reference sequence). The CDR3 runs 12 residues. The CDR3 here is CSARATGYEQYF. CDR3 coding DNA: TGCAGTGCTAGAGCAACCGGTTACGAGCAGTACTTC.

The chain is built from TRBV7-2 and TRBJ2-7; maybe TRBD2 (5 bases). The DNA end is more similar to TRBJ2-5, so the J call may be wrong. The germline CDR1 and CDR2 sequences are SGHTA and FQGNSA. This CDR3 is 14 amino acids long. As DNA, the CDR3 is TGTGCCAGCAGCTTAGACCCGGGGCAAGAGACCCAGTACTTC. Translated, it gives CASSLDPGQETQYF.